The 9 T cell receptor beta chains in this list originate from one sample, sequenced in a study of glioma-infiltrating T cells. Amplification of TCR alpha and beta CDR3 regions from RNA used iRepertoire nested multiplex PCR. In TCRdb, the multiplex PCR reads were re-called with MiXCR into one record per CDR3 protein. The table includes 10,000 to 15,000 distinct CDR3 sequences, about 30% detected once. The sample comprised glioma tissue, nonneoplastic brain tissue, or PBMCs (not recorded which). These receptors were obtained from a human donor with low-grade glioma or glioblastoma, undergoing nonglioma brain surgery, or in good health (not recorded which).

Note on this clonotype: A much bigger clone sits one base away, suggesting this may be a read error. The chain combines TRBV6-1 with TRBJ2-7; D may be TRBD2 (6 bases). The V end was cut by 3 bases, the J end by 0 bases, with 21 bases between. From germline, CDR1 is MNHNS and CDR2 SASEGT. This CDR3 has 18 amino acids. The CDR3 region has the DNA TGTGCCAGCAGTGAGCCGGGACTTAGCCTCCGGAGCTCCTACGAGCAGTACTTC. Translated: CASSEPGLSLRSSYEQYF.

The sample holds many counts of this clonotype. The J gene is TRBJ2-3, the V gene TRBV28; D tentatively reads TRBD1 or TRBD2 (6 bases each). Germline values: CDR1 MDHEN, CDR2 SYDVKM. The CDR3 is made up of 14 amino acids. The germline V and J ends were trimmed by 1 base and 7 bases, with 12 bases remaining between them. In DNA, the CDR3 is TGTGCCAGCAGTTTATCCCTAGGGGGGCATACGCAGTATTTT. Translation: CASSLSLGGHTQYF.

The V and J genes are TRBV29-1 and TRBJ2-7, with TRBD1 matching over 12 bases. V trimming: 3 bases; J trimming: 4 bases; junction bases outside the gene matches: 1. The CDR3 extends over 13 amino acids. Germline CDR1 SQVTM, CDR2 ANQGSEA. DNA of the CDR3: TGCAGCGTTGAGGGACAGGGGGCTTACGAGCAGTACTTC. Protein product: CSVEGQGAYEQYF.

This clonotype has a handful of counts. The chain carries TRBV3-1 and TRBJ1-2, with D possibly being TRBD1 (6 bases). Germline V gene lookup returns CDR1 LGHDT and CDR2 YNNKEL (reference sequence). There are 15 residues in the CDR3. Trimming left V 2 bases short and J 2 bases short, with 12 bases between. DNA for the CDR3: TGTGCCAGCAGCCAATCTTGGGGGCAGAACTATGGCTACACCTTC. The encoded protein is CASSQSWGQNYGYTF.

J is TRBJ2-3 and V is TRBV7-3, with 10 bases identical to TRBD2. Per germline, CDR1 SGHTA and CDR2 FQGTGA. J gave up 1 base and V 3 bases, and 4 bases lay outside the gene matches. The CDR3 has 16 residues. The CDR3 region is CASSFLAGEGTDTQYF. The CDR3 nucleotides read TGTGCCAGCAGCTTCCTAGCGGGAGAGGGCACAGATACGCAGTATTTT.

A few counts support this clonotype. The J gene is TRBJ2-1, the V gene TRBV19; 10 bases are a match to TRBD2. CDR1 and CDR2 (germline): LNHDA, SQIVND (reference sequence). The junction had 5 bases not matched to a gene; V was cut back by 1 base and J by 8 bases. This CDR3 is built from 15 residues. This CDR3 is CASSIGLAGVDEQFF. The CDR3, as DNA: TGTGCCAGTAGTATAGGGCTAGCGGGAGTAGATGAGCAGTTCTTC.

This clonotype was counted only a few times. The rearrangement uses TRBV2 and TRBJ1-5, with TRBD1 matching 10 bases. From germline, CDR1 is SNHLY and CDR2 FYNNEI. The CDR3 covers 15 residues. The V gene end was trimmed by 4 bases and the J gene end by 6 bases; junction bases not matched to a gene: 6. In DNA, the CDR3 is TGTGCCAGCAGTGGTGACAGGGGGCTCGGTCAGCCCCAGCATTTT. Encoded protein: CASSGDRGLGQPQHF. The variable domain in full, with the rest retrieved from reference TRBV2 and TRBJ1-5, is EPEVTQTPSHQVTQMGQEVILRCVPISNHLYFYWYRQILGQKVEFLVSFYNNEISEKSEIFDDQFSVERPDGSNFTLKIRSTKLEDSAMYFCASSGDRGLGQPQHFGDGTRLSIL.

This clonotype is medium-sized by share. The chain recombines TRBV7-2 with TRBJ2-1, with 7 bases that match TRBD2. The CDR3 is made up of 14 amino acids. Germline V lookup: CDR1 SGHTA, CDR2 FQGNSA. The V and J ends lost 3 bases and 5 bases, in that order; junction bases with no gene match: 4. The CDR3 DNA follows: TGTGCCAGCAGCTTTGGGCTAGCGGACAATGAGCAGTTCTTC. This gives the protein CASSFGLADNEQFF.

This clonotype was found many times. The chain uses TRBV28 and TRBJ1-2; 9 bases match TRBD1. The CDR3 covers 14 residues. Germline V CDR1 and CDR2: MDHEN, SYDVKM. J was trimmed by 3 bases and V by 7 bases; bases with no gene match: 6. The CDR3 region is CASTPTGGYYGYTF. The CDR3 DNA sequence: TGTGCCAGCACTCCGACAGGGGGTTACTATGGCTACACCTTC.